The T cell receptor (beta chain) under discussion was sequenced for a study of response to subunit inactivated influenza vaccine. TCRdb analysed the RT-PCR reads with MiXCR anew, one entry per CDR3 protein. The table records just under 550,000 distinct CDR3 sequences, under 30% of them present only once. The CDR3 totals 13 residues. Trimming cost V 1 base and J 6 bases, with 9 bases left between them. In germline, CDR1 is LGHDT, CDR2 YNNKEL (reference sequence). These data were likewise used in another study, on T cells expressing NK-cell markers. That work states: TCR beta cDNA was made by 5'RACE template switching with UMIs. Sorted CD3+CD56+NKG2C+, CD3+CD56+NKG2C- and CD3+CD56-NKG2C+ T cells supplied TCR beta repertoires.

The V gene is TRBV3-1, the J gene TRBJ2-5; D not certain. Sequenced material: CD4+ T cells sorted from PBMCs, taken 11 to 12 days after vaccination. The TCR comes from a middle-aged man who received an inactivated influenza vaccine. Written as DNA, the CDR3 is TGTGCCAGCAGCCAAGCCTCGATTAAGACCCAGTACTTC. Its translation is CASSQASIKTQYF.